The next 4 T cell receptor beta chains were all read from a single sample in a study of OX40 agonist ivuxolimab in advanced cancers. Profiling relied on immunoSEQ multiplex PCR, and the TCRdb table lists in-frame clones only, not all of them. The repertoire holds roughly 32,000 clones, 84% seen once, with 22% in the top ten. The sequenced sample was CD4+ or CD8+ T cells sorted from blood, obtained in a trial of the OX40 agonist ivuxolimab. These receptors were obtained from an adult with an advanced solid tumor such as melanoma, head and neck, liver or kidney cancer.

There are a few counts of this clone. The rearrangement joins TRBV9 to TRBJ1-2, with 7 bases lining up with TRBD1. V dropped 6 bases and J dropped 8; count of bases not matched to a gene: 7. Germline V gene data show CDR1 as SGDLS and CDR2 as YYNGEE. CDR3 length: 12 residues. CDR3: CASNGQANGYTF. The CDR3 region has the DNA TGTGCCAGCAACGGACAGGCTAACGGCTACACCTTC.

The chain uses TRBV7-8 and TRBJ1-2; tentative D call: TRBD1 (5 bases). Germline values: CDR1 SGHVS, CDR2 FQNEAQ. V shed 5 bases and J shed 3 bases, with 13 bases lying between them. This CDR3 is built from 14 residues. CDR3 nucleotides: TGTGCCAGCAGCCCCTTGGGCAGGGACTATGGCTACACCTTC. This encodes CASSPLGRDYGYTF.

This sequence joins TRBV7-8 and TRBJ2-2; D call uncertain. The CDR3 loop spans 14 amino acids. Germline CDR1 is SGHVS and CDR2 is FQNEAQ. Deletions cut 1 base from V and 8 bases from J, with 11 bases between. The CDR3 DNA reads as TGTGCCAGCAGCTTAGAGGCACTTGGGGGGGAGCTGTTTTTT. This encodes CASSLEALGGELFF.

This clone appeared a single time. The chain carries TRBV7-3 and TRBJ2-1, with D perhaps matching TRBD1 (6 bases). The CDR3 contains 16 residues. Trimming removed 0 bases at V and 0 bases at J, with 9 bases between. In germline, CDR1 is SGHTA, CDR2 FQGTGA. The CDR3 DNA follows: TGTGCCAGCAGCTTAACGGGGACATTCTCCTACAATGAGCAGTTCTTC. Translation: CASSLTGTFSYNEQFF. The full variable domain, in which reference TRBV7-3 and TRBJ2-1 provide the parts outside the CDR3, is GAGVSQTPSNKVTEKGKYVELRCDPISGHTALYWYRQSLGQGPEFLIYFQGTGAADDSGLPNDRFFAVRPEGSVSTLKIQRTERGDSAVYLCASSLTGTFSYNEQFFGPGTRLTVL.